The 20 T cell receptor beta chains below come from one sample, sequenced in a study of blood T cell repertoires in COVID-19. TCRdb's copy holds only in-frame clones and misses some; the assay was immunoSEQ multiplex PCR. The sample lists 310,000 or so clones; roughly 87% were seen once. Sequenced: PBMCs or T cells enriched from blood (not recorded which). These receptors all come from a woman aged 18 to 35 who had recovered from COVID-19.

This clone was seen once. J is TRBJ1-2 and V is TRBV7-9; possible D gene TRBD1, 6 bases. V dropped 5 bases and J dropped 5 bases, with 9 bases sitting between them. CDR1 and CDR2 from the germline V gene are SEHNR and FQNEAQ (reference sequence). There are 12 residues in the CDR3. The CDR3 DNA follows: TGTGCCAGCAGCCCGGACAGTTATGGCTACACCTTC. It translates to CASSPDSYGYTF.

The J gene is TRBJ1-6, the V gene TRBV28, with 9 nucleotides matching TRBD1. This CDR3 region has 15 residues. J gave up 7 bases and V 5 bases, and 6 bases lay outside the gene matches. CDR1 and CDR2 (germline): MDHEN, SYDVKM. Here the CDR3 DNA reads TGTGCCAGCAGTCAAACAGGGGGCGGGAATTCACCCCTCCACTTT. It specifies CASSQTGGGNSPLHF. Combining the CDR3 with reference TRBV28 and TRBJ1-6 gives the whole variable domain DVKVTQSSRYLVKRTGEKVFLECVQDMDHENMFWYRQDPGLGLRLIYFSYDVKMKEKGDIPEGYSVSREKKERFSLILESASTNQTSMYLCASSQTGGGNSPLHFGNGTRLTVT.

V gene TRBV2 combines with J gene TRBJ2-1; D might be TRBD1 (6 bases). V was cut by 5 bases and J by 3 bases, with 14 bases left in between. CDR1 is SNHLY and CDR2 is FYNNEI in the germline V gene. The CDR3 has 15 residues. CDR3 DNA: TGTGCCAGCAGTCCTTTGCAGGGGCACTACAATGAGCAGTTCTTC. This translates into CASSPLQGHYNEQFF.

The chain carries TRBV7-7 and TRBJ1-4, with unresolved D. The V gene's germline CDR1 is SSHAT and CDR2 FNYEAQ (reference sequence). The V and J ends lost 4 bases and 7 bases respectively, with 13 bases between them. The CDR3 consists of 14 residues. Written as DNA, the CDR3 is TGTGCCAGCAGCTCCGGCCTCGGCGGTGAAAAACTGTTTTTT. Its protein is CASSSGLGGEKLFF.

V and J are TRBV9 and TRBJ1-1, with TRBD1 as a possible D gene (6 bases). Per germline, CDR1 SGDLS and CDR2 YYNGEE. V was cut by 2 bases and J by 3 bases, with 14 bases left in between. The CDR3 consists of 15 residues. The DNA of the CDR3 is TGTGCCAGCAGCGTCTCCTCGGGGGGCGACACTGAAGCTTTCTTT. Protein product: CASSVSSGGDTEAFF.

The chain joins TRBV6-1 to TRBJ2-7, with TRBD2 matching over 9 bases. The CDR3 is 17 amino acids. The ends lost 1 base at V and 2 bases at J; junction bases unmatched: 9. Germline CDR1 reads MNHNS; CDR2 reads SASEGT. The CDR3 protein is CASSEDPLAGPTYEQYF. CDR3 DNA: TGTGCCAGCAGTGAAGATCCCCTAGCGGGACCGACCTACGAGCAGTACTTC.

The CDR3 region is CASSFEGTEAFF. The CDR3, as DNA: TGTGCCAGCAGTTTCGAGGGCACTGAAGCTTTCTTT. The rearrangement links TRBV12-3 or TRBV12-4 to TRBJ1-1; no clear D gene. The CDR3 contains 12 residues. Trimming stripped 3 bases from V and 4 bases from J, with 6 bases between.

The gene calls are TRBV5-1 and TRBJ2-3; the match to TRBD2 covers 12 bases. The CDR3 loop spans 17 amino acids. CDR1 SGHRS and CDR2 YFSETQ come from the germline V gene. Trimming took 4 bases from V and 8 from J; bases not matched to a gene: 14. Written as DNA, the CDR3 is TGCGCCAGCAGCATTGCCCTGACTAGCGGGGGACTCGGTACGCAGTATTTT. Amino acid sequence: CASSIALTSGGLGTQYF. Full variable domain (outside the CDR3, taken from reference TRBV5-1 and TRBJ2-3): KAGVTQTPRYLIKTRGQQVTLSCSPISGHRSVSWYQQTPGQGLQFLFEYFSETQRNKGNFPGRFSGRQFSNSRSEMNVSTLELGDSALYLCASSIALTSGGLGTQYFGPGTRLTVL.

The rearrangement uses TRBV9 and TRBJ2-1; 7 positions match TRBD2. The germline CDR1 and CDR2 sequences are SGDLS and YYNGEE. V lost 5 bases and J lost 4; bases outside the gene matches: 9. The CDR3 is made up of 15 amino acids. The CDR3 is CASRSLSGDYNEQFF. Written as DNA, the CDR3 is TGTGCCAGCAGGTCCCTGAGCGGGGATTACAATGAGCAGTTCTTC.

This rearrangement joins TRBV11-2 to TRBJ1-2, with a possible D match to TRBD1 (5 bases). Germline V lookup: CDR1 SGHAT, CDR2 FQNNGV. The CDR3 sequence is 15 residues long. V gave up 1 base and J gave up 4 bases, with 13 bases separating them. CDR3 sequence reads: CASSLGAGTGYGYTF. For the CDR3, the DNA is TGTGCCAGCAGCTTAGGGGCGGGGACGGGCTATGGCTACACCTTC.

J is TRBJ1-2 and V is TRBV7-2, with 9 positions matching TRBD1. V lost 3 bases, J lost 6 bases, and 17 bases stayed unmatched. CDR1 is SGHTA, CDR2 FQGNSA, per germline. This CDR3 region has 18 residues. CDR3 amino acids: CASSFESTIRDRVDGYTF. DNA of the CDR3: TGTGCCAGCAGCTTTGAATCCACAATCCGGGACAGGGTAGATGGCTACACCTTC.

The chain couples TRBV6-5 to TRBJ1-2; TRBD1 might be the D (5 bases). The CDR3 contains 14 residues. Trimming pared 6 bases from V and 3 bases from J, leaving 14 bases between. Germline V gene sequence: CDR1 MNHEY, CDR2 SVGAGI. CDR3 nucleotide sequence: TGTGCCAGCAGAGGCCCCAGGGATTACTATGGCTACACCTTC. Amino acids: CASRGPRDYYGYTF.

The chain combines TRBV3-1 (or the pseudogene TRBV3-2) with TRBJ1-1; no clear D. The CDR3 runs 12 residues. Trimming shortened V by 5 bases and J by 2 bases, and 6 bases separated the two germline ends. Germline V gives CDR1 LGHDT, CDR2 YNNKEL (reference sequence). CDR3 region: CASSFLNTEAFF. The CDR3 region has the DNA TGTGCCAGCAGCTTTCTCAACACTGAAGCTTTCTTT.

The chain uses TRBV2 and TRBJ2-2; 9 positions match TRBD2. The germline V gene encodes CDR1 SNHLY and CDR2 FYNNEI. CDR3 length: 18 amino acids. V shed 4 bases and J 6 bases; nucleotides not matched to a gene: 15. In nucleotides, the CDR3 is TGTGCCAGCAGTGTTTCACCCCGACTAGCGGATGGGGCCGGGGAGCTGTTTTTT. This encodes CASSVSPRLADGAGELFF.

J is TRBJ2-1 and V is TRBV7-8; possibly TRBD2 for D (5 bases). The V end lost 2 bases, the J end lost 5 bases, and 16 bases lay between the germline ends. Germline lookup yields CDR1 SGHVS and CDR2 FQNEAQ. The CDR3 has 16 amino acids. This CDR3 is CASSLPDRDIDNEQFF. The CDR3 DNA is TGTGCCAGCAGCTTACCGGACCGGGATATAGACAATGAGCAGTTCTTC.

The V gene is TRBV6-2 or TRBV6-3, the J gene TRBJ1-2; possible D gene TRBD1, 6 bases. The V end was cut by 4 bases, the J end by 4 bases, with 13 bases between. Germline CDR1 reads MNHEY; CDR2 reads SVGEGT. The CDR3 extends over 14 amino acids. The DNA for the CDR3 is TGTGCCAGCAGTTTGGACAGAGGGTTCTATGGCTACACCTTC. Translated, it gives CASSLDRGFYGYTF.

The sample holds one count of this clone. The chain joins TRBV7-2 to TRBJ2-7, with D perhaps TRBD2 (6 bases). Trimming removed 5 bases at V and 6 bases at J, with 11 bases between. The CDR3 spans 12 residues. Looked up from germline, CDR1 is SGHTA and CDR2 is FQGNSA. The CDR3 bases are TGTGCCAGCAGCCAGAGTAGCGGCGAGCAGTACTTC. It is translated as CASSQSSGEQYF.

The chain recombines TRBV7-7 with TRBJ2-2; 9 nucleotides align to TRBD2. The V gene end was trimmed by 3 bases and the J gene end by 6 bases; junction bases not matched to a gene: 14. CDR3 length equals 18 residues. Germline assignment: CDR1 SSHAT and CDR2 FNYEAQ (reference sequence). The CDR3: CASSFGLAGGPGAGELFF. In nucleotides, the CDR3 is TGTGCCAGCAGCTTCGGACTCGCGGGGGGGCCAGGGGCCGGGGAGCTGTTTTTT. The full variable domain, completed using reference TRBV7-7 and TRBJ2-2, is GAGVSQSPRYKVTKRGQDVTLRCDPISSHATLYWYQQALGQGPEFLTYFNYEAQPDKSGLPSDRFSAERPEGSISTLTIQRTEQRDSAMYRCASSFGLAGGPGAGELFFGEGSRLTVL.

The genes are TRBV6-6 and TRBJ2-7, with 9 bases identical to TRBD1. Trimming cost V 0 bases and J 6 bases; bases outside gene matches: 9. Germline CDR1 is MNHNY and CDR2 is SVGAGI (reference sequence). The CDR3 spans 16 residues. In DNA, the CDR3 is TGTGCCAGCAGTTACTCGAGACCGACAGGGGGAGGCGAGCAGTACTTC. It yields the protein CASSYSRPTGGGEQYF.

The sample holds one count of this clone. This rearrangement joins TRBV27 to TRBJ2-7, with D possibly matching TRBD1 (6 bases). The CDR3 has 14 residues. Per the germline V gene, CDR1 is MNHEY and CDR2 is SMNVEV (reference sequence). The germline V and J ends were trimmed by 1 base and 1 base, with 8 bases remaining between them. CDR3 sequence (DNA): TGTGCCAGCAGTTTATTAGGACAGTCCTACGAGCAGTACTTC. Translated, it gives CASSLLGQSYEQYF.